The clone carrying this TCR beta chain was detected only once. The antigen remains undetermined. The data belong to a study of regulatory T cells in long-lasting Graves disease. Study findings and constraints: Gene preferences differed: TRBV28, TRBJ1-2, TRBJ2-5 in persistent cases.

CDR1 and CDR2 (germline): MNHNS, SASEGT. Deletions cut 6 bases from V and 6 bases from J, with 19 bases between. The CDR3 totals 15 residues. Sequencing libraries for TCR beta were prepared with iRepertoire HTBI primers and Arm-PCR of CDR3 regions. Per the authors' pipeline: Overall, samples carried over 60 TRBV and over 12 TRBJ segments. In TCRdb, the multiplex PCR reads were re-called with MiXCR into one record per CDR3 protein. The V and J calls were determined by TCRdb, not by the authors. The profile shows under 500,000 distinct CDR3 sequences, roughly 15% of them singletons. Sample time point: newly diagnosed GD, antithyroid drugs for less than 3 months. With RNA extracted from PBMCs as input, the TCR library was made. In addition, the sample was reused for a study of T cells in Graves' hyperthyroidism and ophthalmopathy. That work contributes: Progression to ophthalmopathy was predicted a median of 6.5 months early.

The sequencing here drew on peripheral blood mononuclear cells (PBMCs), taken at new diagnosis, from a patient treated with antithyroid drugs. The TCR was taken from a woman aged 25 to 39 with Graves disease. V and J are TRBV6-1 and TRBJ2-3; D possibly matches TRBD1 or TRBD2 (6 bases each). CDR3 DNA: TGTGCCAGCAGCCTTGGCGGGATTAGGGGGGATACGCAGTATTTT. Amino acids: CASSLGGIRGDTQYF.